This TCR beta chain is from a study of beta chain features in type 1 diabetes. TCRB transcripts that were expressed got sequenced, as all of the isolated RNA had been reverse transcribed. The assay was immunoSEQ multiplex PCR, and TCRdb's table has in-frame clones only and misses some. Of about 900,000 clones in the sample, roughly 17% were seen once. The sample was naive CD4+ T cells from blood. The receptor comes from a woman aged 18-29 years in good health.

The DNA of the CDR3 is TGTGCCAGCAGTTACTCTGAACCCCTCTCCTACAATGAGCAGTTCTTC. Protein sequence: CASSYSEPLSYNEQFF. The rearrangement uses TRBV6-5 and TRBJ2-1; no clear D gene. The V gene's germline CDR1 is MNHEY and CDR2 SVGAGI. V was pared by 0 bases and J by 0 bases, with 9 bases between. The CDR3 is 16 residues long.